Below are 17 T cell receptor beta chains sequenced from a single sample in a study of blood T cells in healthy people across ages. Combining a sample-barcoded 5' primer with a J-beta primer mix, a second PCR ran for about 6 to 11 cycles. TCRdb recomputed calls from the 5' RACE reads with MiXCR, one row per CDR3 protein. The sample comprises 800,000 to 950,000 distinct CDR3 sequences, almost 30% of which are singletons, and roughly 10% rests with the top ten. The same data also went into a second study, on T cells of mothers and their children.

The sequenced material came from blood. The source of these receptors is a woman aged 40 to 49 in good health.

Only a few counts were recorded for this clonotype. This chain links TRBV4-1 with TRBJ2-5; D not resolved. Germline V CDR1 and CDR2: MGHRA, YSYEKL. Trimming left V 4 bases short and J 9 bases short, with 15 bases between. The CDR3 is 13 amino acids. Written as DNA, the CDR3 is TGCGCCAGCAGCCGGGGTCTCCCCGAGGCCCAGTACTTC. Its protein product is CASSRGLPEAQYF.

This rearrangement joins TRBV15 to TRBJ1-5; D possibly corresponds to TRBD1 (6 bases). The CDR3 loop spans 13 amino acids. Germline V gives CDR1 LNHNV, CDR2 YYDKDF (reference sequence). Trimming cost V 8 bases and J 4 bases, with 12 bases left between them. The CDR3 DNA sequence: TGTGCCACCGGTGGACAGCTTAATCAGCCCCAGCATTTT. Translating gives CATGGQLNQPQHF.

Note on this clonotype: This may come from a read error, since a much larger clone is one base off. J is TRBJ1-2 and V is TRBV5-1; maybe TRBD1 (5 bases). Per the germline V gene, CDR1 is SGHRS and CDR2 is YFSETQ. The CDR3 totals 14 residues. V was clipped by 7 bases and J by 8 bases, with 21 bases between them. CDR3 DNA sequence: TGCGCCAGCGGCGTGACGGGGGAGTCGGGCGGCTACACCTTC. This sequence encodes CASGVTGESGGYTF.

This clonotype was seen at least ten times. The V call is TRBV7-8, the J call TRBJ2-7; 9 bases match TRBD2. The CDR3 loop spans 16 amino acids. The V gene end was trimmed by 5 bases and the J gene end by 1 base; junction bases not matched to a gene: 9. CDR1 and CDR2 (germline): SGHVS, FQNEAQ. The CDR3 reads CASSKDYGLASYEQYF. Here the CDR3 DNA reads TGTGCCAGCAGCAAGGACTACGGACTAGCGTCCTACGAGCAGTACTTC. Drawing the rest from reference TRBV7-8 and TRBJ2-7, the complete variable domain is GAGVSQSPRYKVAKRGQDVALRCDPISGHVSLFWYQQALGQGPEFLTYFQNEAQLDKSGLPSDRFFAERPEGSVSTLKIQRTQQEDSAVYLCASSKDYGLASYEQYFGPGTRLTVT.

The count of this clonotype is one. Given a much more abundant clone one base away, this may be a read error. This rearrangement joins TRBV10-3 to TRBJ2-4, with 7 bases aligning to TRBD2. The end of the DNA aligns better with TRBJ2-7, so the J call may be wrong. The CDR3 sequence is 12 residues long. Germline V lookup: CDR1 ENHRY, CDR2 SYGVKD. The CDR3 DNA reads as TGTGTCATCAGGGAGGGGTCCTACGAGCAGTACTTC. The encoded protein is CVIREGSYEQYF.

This clonotype has only a few counts. V usage is TRBV29-1 and J usage is TRBJ2-7; maybe TRBD1 (5 bases). The ends were cut back, 4 bases at V and 7 bases at J, with 23 bases in the middle. Germline assignment: CDR1 SQVTM and CDR2 ANQGSEA. The CDR3 is made up of 15 amino acids. CDR3 residues: CSVGTGLSSYNEQYF. The CDR3 DNA reads as TGCAGCGTTGGAACAGGCCTGAGCTCCTACAATGAGCAGTACTTC.

This clonotype was seen a handful of times. V gene TRBV9 combines with J gene TRBJ2-5; TRBD2 aligns across 13 bases. Germline V gene sequence: CDR1 SGDLS, CDR2 YYNGEE. This CDR3 contains 17 residues. Unmatched junction bases numbered 7, after V lost 0 bases and J lost 5 bases. The CDR3 coding sequence is TGTGCCAGCAGCGTAGGGACTAGCGGGGGTCAGACGGAGACCCAGTACTTC. Residues: CASSVGTSGGQTETQYF.

There are many counts of this clonotype. The chain couples TRBV10-3 to TRBJ2-5; 9 nucleotides line up with TRBD2. Per germline, CDR1 ENHRY and CDR2 SYGVKD. V was pared by 2 bases and J by 3 bases, with 4 bases of the junction left unmatched. CDR3 size: 15 residues. CDR3 sequence (DNA): TGTGCCATCAGTGAGCAGGGACTAGCAAAAGAGACCCAGTACTTC. Its translation is CAISEQGLAKETQYF.

This clonotype has more than one count but fewer than ten. This chain connects TRBV19 to TRBJ2-5, with 8 bases that match TRBD1. Germline V gives CDR1 LNHDA, CDR2 SQIVND (reference sequence). The V gene end was trimmed by 7 bases and the J gene end by 2 bases; junction bases not matched to a gene: 6. This CDR3 contains 14 residues. CDR3: CASKDRGRQETQYF. CDR3 nucleotides: TGTGCCAGTAAAGACAGGGGACGACAAGAGACCCAGTACTTC. Looking up the rest from reference TRBV19 and TRBJ2-5 gives the full variable domain: DGGITQSPKYLFRKEGQNVTLSCEQNLNHDAMYWYRQDPGQGLRLIYYSQIVNDFQKGDIAEGYSVSREKKESFPLTVTSAQKNPTAFYLCASKDRGRQETQYFGPGTRLLVL.

This clonotype has just a few counts. The chain links TRBV20-1 to TRBJ2-7; a possible D gene is TRBD2 (5 bases). The CDR3 spans 11 residues. V was cut by 3 bases and J by 6 bases, with 9 bases left in between. CDR1 and CDR2 from the germline V gene are DFQATT and SNEGSKA (reference sequence). The CDR3 nucleotides are TGCAGTGCTAGGTCGGGGTTCGAGCAGTACTTC. Protein sequence: CSARSGFEQYF.

This clonotype showed up just a few times. This rearrangement joins TRBV28 to TRBJ2-5; D possibly corresponds to TRBD2 (6 bases). CDR1 and CDR2 from the germline V gene are MDHEN and SYDVKM. CDR3 length: 16 amino acids. The germline V and J ends were trimmed by 2 bases and 2 bases, with 15 bases remaining between them. The CDR3 region is CASSLIDAGIQETQYF. The CDR3 DNA follows: TGTGCCAGCAGTTTAATTGATGCGGGGATACAAGAGACCCAGTACTTC.

This clonotype was detected many times. The rearrangement joins TRBV25-1 to TRBJ2-7; a weak D match, TRBD2 (6 bases). CDR1 is MGHDK and CDR2 is SYGVNS in the germline V gene. Trimming removed 2 bases at V and 2 bases at J, with 10 bases between. This CDR3 is built from 14 residues. DNA for the CDR3: TGTGCCAGCAGTGAAGGGACTGCAACCTACGAGCAGTACTTC. The encoded protein is CASSEGTATYEQYF.

J is TRBJ1-1 and V is TRBV3-1; a possible D gene is TRBD1 (5 bases). CDR3 size: 14 residues. V gave up 0 bases and J gave up 5 bases, with 10 bases separating them. The germline V gene encodes CDR1 LGHDT and CDR2 YNNKEL (reference sequence). The CDR3 sequence: CASSQDGGRTEAFF. CDR3 nucleotide sequence: TGTGCCAGCAGCCAAGATGGGGGTAGGACTGAAGCTTTCTTT.

The gene calls are TRBV5-4 and TRBJ2-3; 7 bases align to TRBD2. The CDR3 has 16 residues. V lost 4 bases and J lost 2; bases outside the gene matches: 10. Germline CDR1 SGHNT, CDR2 YYREEE (reference sequence). CDR3 coding DNA: TGTGCCAGCAGCCCGAGTTGGGGGGGACCCACAGATACGCAGTATTTT. Translating it yields CASSPSWGGPTDTQYF.

This clonotype has more than one count but fewer than ten. This chain connects TRBV20-1 to TRBJ2-3, with 9 bases lining up with TRBD2. Germline V gene data show CDR1 as DFQATT and CDR2 as SNEGSKA (reference sequence). V lost 7 bases and J lost 3; bases outside the gene matches: 2. CDR3 length: 12 amino acids. Here the CDR3 DNA reads TGCAGTGAGCGGGGGGATACAGATACGCAGTATTTT. The encoded protein is CSERGDTDTQYF.

The gene calls are TRBV20-1 and TRBJ2-5, with 13 bases aligning to TRBD2. The CDR3 length is 14 residues. Germline lookup yields CDR1 DFQATT and CDR2 SNEGSKA (reference sequence). V was pared by 5 bases and J by 1 base, with 1 base of the junction left unmatched. The CDR3 protein is CSAGLAGAQETQYF. The DNA for the CDR3 is TGCAGTGCTGGACTAGCGGGAGCCCAAGAGACCCAGTACTTC.

As concerns this clonotype: A read error may explain this, as a much larger clone is one base away. The chain is built from TRBV6-1 and TRBJ2-7; D unresolved. This CDR3 is 8 amino acids long. The germline gives CDR1 MNHNS, CDR2 SASEGT. CDR3 sequence (DNA): TGTACCAGCAATGGGCAGTACTTC. This gives the protein CTSNGQYF.